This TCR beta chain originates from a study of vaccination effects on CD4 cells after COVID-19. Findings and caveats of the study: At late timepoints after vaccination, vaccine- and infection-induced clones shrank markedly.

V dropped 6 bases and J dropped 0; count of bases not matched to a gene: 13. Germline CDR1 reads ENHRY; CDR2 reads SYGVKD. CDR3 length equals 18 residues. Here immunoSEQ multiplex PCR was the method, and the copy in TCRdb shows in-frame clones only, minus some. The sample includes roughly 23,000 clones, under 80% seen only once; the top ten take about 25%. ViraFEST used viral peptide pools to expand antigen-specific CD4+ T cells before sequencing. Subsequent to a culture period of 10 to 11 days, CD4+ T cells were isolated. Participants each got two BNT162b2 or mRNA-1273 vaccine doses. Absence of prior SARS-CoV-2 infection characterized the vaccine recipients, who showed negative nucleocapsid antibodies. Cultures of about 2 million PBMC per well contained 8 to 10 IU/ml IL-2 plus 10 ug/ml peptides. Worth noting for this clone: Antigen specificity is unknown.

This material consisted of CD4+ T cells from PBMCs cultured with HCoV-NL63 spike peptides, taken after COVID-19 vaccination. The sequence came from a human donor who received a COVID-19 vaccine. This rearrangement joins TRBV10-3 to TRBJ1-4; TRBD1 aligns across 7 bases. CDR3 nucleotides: TGTGCCATCAGCCGGACAGGTCCGACCTCTGCAACTAATGAAAAACTGTTTTTT. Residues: CAISRTGPTSATNEKLFF.